The rows below give T cell receptor beta chains drawn from one sample of a study of T cells after yellow fever vaccination. TCRdb passed the 5' RACE reads through MiXCR, listing each CDR3 protein once. The sample has 150,000 or so distinct CDR3 sequences; around 7% are singletons. Sample: CD4+ T cells sorted from PBMCs, taken around 5 days after the first yellow fever vaccination. The receptors derive from a man between 18 and 29 years old who received the YFV17D yellow fever vaccine. CDR3s include the opening cysteine and the closing phenylalanine or tryptophan. D genes are given only for firm matches. Not every row has a clone size; where given, it reads once, few, many or a size class.

CDR3nt,CDR3aa,v_gene,j_gene,d_gene,abundance
TGTGCCAGCAGTTATCTCGGTCAGCCCCAGCATTTT,CASSYLGQPQHF,TRBV3-1,TRBJ1-5,NA,many
TGTGCCACCAGTCCGGGAGCGGGGCGTACAGATACGCAGTATTTT,CATSPGAGRTDTQYF,TRBV24-1,TRBJ2-3,TRBD2,many
TGCAGTGCTAGAGCCAACCAGGCGAACACTGAAGCTTTCTTT,CSARANQANTEAFF,TRBV20-1,TRBJ1-1,NA,many
TGCAGTAAAATGACAGGGGATAATCAGCCCCAGCATTTT,CSKMTGDNQPQHF,TRBV20-1,TRBJ1-5,TRBD1,NA
TGCGCCAGCAGCGGGGGGACTAGCCCGAGGACCGGGGAGCTGTTTTTT,CASSGGTSPRTGELFF,TRBV5-1,TRBJ2-2,TRBD2,many
TGCGCCAGCAGCCAAGACCTGACAGGGCTAATGAACACTGAAGCTTTCTTT,CASSQDLTGLMNTEAFF,TRBV4-3,TRBJ1-1,TRBD1,many
TGTGCCAGCAGCCGTGGGGAGGGTTATGAGCAGTTCTTC,CASSRGEGYEQFF,TRBV3-1,TRBJ2-1,TRBD2,many
TGTGCCAGCAGCTTTCAGGTTTCAGCGGGGATGCCTTATGGGGAGCTGTTTTTT,CASSFQVSAGMPYGELFF,TRBV11-2,TRBJ2-2,TRBD2,many
TGTGCCAGCAACGGACAGGGGGGCTCCTACGAGCAGTACTTC,CASNGQGGSYEQYF,TRBV6-1,TRBJ2-7,TRBD1,many
TGTGCCAGCAGTCTGGGGGACAGGGCAAACTATGGCTACACCTTC,CASSLGDRANYGYTF,TRBV12-3/TRBV12-4,TRBJ1-2,TRBD1,NA